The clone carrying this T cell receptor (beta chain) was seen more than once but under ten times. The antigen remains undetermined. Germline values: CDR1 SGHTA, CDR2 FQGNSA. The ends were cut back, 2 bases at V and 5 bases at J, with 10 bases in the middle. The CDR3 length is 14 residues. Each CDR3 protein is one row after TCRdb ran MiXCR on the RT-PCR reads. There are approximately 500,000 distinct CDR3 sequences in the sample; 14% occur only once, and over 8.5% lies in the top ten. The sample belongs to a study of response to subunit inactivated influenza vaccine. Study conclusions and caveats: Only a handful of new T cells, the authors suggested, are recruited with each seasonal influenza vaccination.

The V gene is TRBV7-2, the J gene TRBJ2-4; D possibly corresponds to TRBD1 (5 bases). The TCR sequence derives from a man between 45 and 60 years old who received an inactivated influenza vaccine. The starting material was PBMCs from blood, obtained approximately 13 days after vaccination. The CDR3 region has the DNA TGTGCCAGCAGCTTATCAATAGGGGAAAACATTCAGTACTTC. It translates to CASSLSIGENIQYF.